This TCR beta chain appears in the sequencing data of a study of shared clonotypes between healthy human individuals. Study observations and caveats: Larger estimated richness was generally seen in naive subsets than in memory subsets. The genetic and exposure-history diversity represented was limited by few donors.

The repertoire was sequenced with immunoSEQ multiplex PCR; TCRdb's copy has only in-frame clones and lacks some. Here the sample spans about 1 million clones, 75% being singletons. Between the trimmed V and J ends, which lost 5 bases and 10 bases, there was a span of 18 bases. This CDR3 spans 15 amino acids. CDR1 and CDR2 (germline): MDHEN, SYDVKM. A few counts support this clone. The antigen remains unidentified. The sequence was obtained from a man between 18 and 29 years old in good health. Input material: memory CD4+ T cells sorted from blood. Subset noted: CD45RA-negative fraction. The J gene is TRBJ1-6, the V gene TRBV28; possibly TRBD1 for D (5 bases). CDR3 residues: CASSPLGGKGSPLHF. The CDR3 DNA is TGTGCCAGCAGTCCCCTGGGGGGAAAGGGATCACCCCTCCACTTT.